One and the same sample provided the 14 T cell receptor beta chains below, sequenced in a study of cytotoxic CD8 clonotypes in ibrutinib-treated CLL. Profiling relied on immunoSEQ multiplex PCR, and the TCRdb table lists in-frame clones only, not all of them. The repertoire consists of 42,000 or so clones, with approximately 71% occurring once and the leading ten covering about 7%. The specimen comprised PBMCs, sampled at disease progression, from a patient treated with ibrutinib. These receptors were obtained from a human donor with chronic lymphocytic leukemia.

The chain couples TRBV6-5 to TRBJ1-5; D possibly corresponds to TRBD1 (5 bases). Per the germline V gene, CDR1 is MNHEY and CDR2 is SVGAGI. The CDR3 consists of 15 residues. Deletions cut 0 bases from V and 4 bases from J, with 10 bases between. Here the CDR3 DNA reads TGTGCCAGCAGTTACTCAGGGGCGCGGAATCAGCCCCAGCATTTT. It specifies CASSYSGARNQPQHF.

This chain links TRBV5-1 with TRBJ2-1; possibly TRBD1 for D (5 bases). This CDR3 spans 15 amino acids. Germline CDR1 is SGHRS and CDR2 is YFSETQ. V dropped 5 bases and J dropped 3 bases, with 15 bases sitting between them. The CDR3 DNA is TGCGCCAGCAGAACCCGCCCGACAGACTACAATGAGCAGTTCTTC. It is translated as CASRTRPTDYNEQFF.

This sequence joins TRBV28 and TRBJ1-4, with D hard to call. Trimming took 7 bases from V and 0 from J, leaving 12 bases between them. Germline V CDR1 and CDR2: MDHEN, SYDVKM. There are 15 residues in the CDR3. The CDR3 spells CASTDSLPTNEKLFF. The CDR3 region has the DNA TGTGCCAGCACCGACTCTTTACCAACTAATGAAAAACTGTTTTTT. The full variable domain, with the rest looked up from reference TRBV28 and TRBJ1-4, is DVKVTQSSRYLVKRTGEKVFLECVQDMDHENMFWYRQDPGLGLRLIYFSYDVKMKEKGDIPEGYSVSREKKERFSLILESASTNQTSMYLCASTDSLPTNEKLFFGSGTQLSVL.

The CDR3 DNA is TGTGCCAGCAGCCAAGATAGGCAGGCCGTAGGCTCTGGAAACACCATATATTTT. Protein product: CASSQDRQAVGSGNTIYF. This rearrangement joins TRBV4-2 to TRBJ1-3; D gene ambiguous. The ends were cut back, 0 bases at V and 0 bases at J, with 15 bases in the middle. Germline CDR1 LGHNA, CDR2 YNFKEQ. The CDR3 has 18 amino acids.

This chain joins TRBV7-6 and TRBJ2-2; TRBD1 agrees at 7 bases. CDR1 is SGHVS, CDR2 FNYEAQ, per germline. The CDR3 is made up of 16 amino acids. Losses at the gene ends were 3 bases for V and 4 bases for J; bases not matched to a gene: 8. Written as DNA, the CDR3 is TGTGCCAGCAGCTTCCACGGACAGGCGGGCACCGGGGAGCTGTTTTTT. This gives the protein CASSFHGQAGTGELFF.

The chain combines TRBV21-1 with TRBJ1-2; the table's D call, TRBD1, has no DNA check behind it. TRBV21-1 has pseudogene status. The CDR3 contains 15 residues. CDR3 loop: CASSKRKGAGYGYTF. In DNA, the CDR3 is TGTGCCAGCAGCAAACGGAAGGGGGCGGGATATGGCTACACCTTC.

This chain uses TRBV2 with TRBJ1-2, with 7 bases that match TRBD1. The CDR3 has 14 amino acids. V was pared by 6 bases and J by 4 bases, with 8 bases of the junction left unmatched. Germline V gene sequence: CDR1 SNHLY, CDR2 FYNNEI. CDR3 bases: TGTGCCAGCAGGGTGGACAGGCAGAGCTATGGCTACACCTTC. It yields the protein CASRVDRQSYGYTF.

The gene calls are TRBV5-1 and TRBJ2-1, with D perhaps matching TRBD2 (5 bases). Germline CDR1 SGHRS, CDR2 YFSETQ. V was shortened by 1 base and J by 5 bases, with 7 bases between the two germline ends. This CDR3 has 13 amino acids. CDR3 sequence reads: CASSLNGNNEQFF. In nucleotides, the CDR3 is TGCGCCAGCAGCTTGAACGGGAACAATGAGCAGTTCTTC. The full variable domain, its missing parts supplied by reference TRBV5-1 and TRBJ2-1, is KAGVTQTPRYLIKTRGQQVTLSCSPISGHRSVSWYQQTPGQGLQFLFEYFSETQRNKGNFPGRFSGRQFSNSRSEMNVSTLELGDSALYLCASSLNGNNEQFFGPGTRLTVL.

The gene calls are TRBV18 and TRBJ2-5; 9 positions match TRBD1. The CDR3 is made up of 14 amino acids. With 2 bases clipped from V and 4 bases from J, the junction kept 2 bases outside the gene matches. Germline V gene data show CDR1 as KGHSH and CDR2 as LQKENI. CDR3 DNA: TGTGCCAGCTCACCAATGACAGGGGGAGAGACCCAGTACTTC. Its translation is CASSPMTGGETQYF.

This clone was seen only once. DNA for the CDR3: TGTGCCAGCACGGAGCAGGCCGCCGGGGAGCTGTTTTTT. Its protein is CASTEQAAGELFF. The chain is built from TRBV14 and TRBJ2-2; D is unresolved. Trimming cost V 7 bases and J 6 bases, with 12 bases left between them. Germline lookup yields CDR1 SGHDN and CDR2 FVKESK. The CDR3 runs 13 residues.

The V gene is TRBV11-2, the J gene TRBJ2-3, with D uncertain. Germline V CDR1 and CDR2: SGHAT, FQNNGV. The CDR3 consists of 13 residues. Deletions cut 4 bases from V and 7 bases from J, with 12 bases between. CDR3 protein: CASSYSRGYTQYF. For the CDR3, the DNA is TGTGCCAGCAGCTATTCACGAGGTTATACGCAGTATTTT.

V is TRBV5-1 and J is TRBJ2-1; 11 bases are shared with TRBD2. This CDR3 spans 16 amino acids. Germline loops: CDR1 SGHRS, CDR2 YFSETQ. The V segment lost 3 bases and the J segment 7 bases; nucleotides outside the gene matches: 9. In nucleotides, the CDR3 is TGCGCCAGCAGCTCGTTAGCGGGAGGGCCCAGGAATGAGCAGTTCTTC. Its translation is CASSSLAGGPRNEQFF.

The rearrangement uses TRBV5-1 and TRBJ2-1; no clear D. This CDR3 has 12 amino acids. V lost 0 bases, J lost 6 bases, and 4 bases lay in between. CDR1 is SGHRS and CDR2 is YFSETQ in the germline V gene. This CDR3 reads CASSLDFNEQFF. The CDR3 region has the DNA TGCGCCAGCAGCTTGGATTTCAATGAGCAGTTCTTC.

V and J are TRBV19 and TRBJ1-1, with D unclear. Looked up from germline, CDR1 is LNHDA and CDR2 is SQIVND (reference sequence). Trimming shortened V by 6 bases and J by 1 base, and 9 bases separated the two germline ends. This CDR3 has 13 amino acids. CDR3 region: CASRWAENTEAFF. The CDR3, as DNA: TGTGCCAGTAGGTGGGCAGAGAACACTGAAGCTTTCTTT.